This T cell receptor (beta chain) came from a study of blood T cell repertoires in COVID-19. Study background: Both acute and convalescent COVID-19 samples were obtained from the United States, Italy and Spain. PBMCs, B-cell-depleted T cells, or T cells provided the cDNA or gDNA that made up the material.

Authors' methods: Amplification from reference gene primers served as the basis for estimated nucleated cell counts. Some clones are missing from TCRdb's copy, which holds only in-frame ones; the method was immunoSEQ multiplex PCR. D and trimming come from the DNA, and the V and J calls and clone size come from that table. There are under 200,000 clones in the sample; around 85% occur only once, and 3.5% to 4.5% lies in the top ten. Unmatched junction bases numbered 9, after V lost 6 bases and J lost 6 bases. Germline CDR1 reads SNHLY; CDR2 reads FYNNEI. This CDR3 has 14 amino acids. Specimen: peripheral blood. V usage is TRBV2 and J usage is TRBJ1-2; 8 nucleotides match TRBD1. The origin of this receptor is a woman between 70 and 85 years old with acute or convalescent COVID-19. The CDR3 reads CASSGSPGGHGYTF. The CDR3 coding sequence is TGTGCCAGCAGCGGCAGTCCAGGGGGCCATGGCTACACCTTC. The full variable domain, completed using reference TRBV2 and TRBJ1-2, is EPEVTQTPSHQVTQMGQEVILRCVPISNHLYFYWYRQILGQKVEFLVSFYNNEISEKSEIFDDQFSVERPDGSNFTLKIRSTKLEDSAMYFCASSGSPGGHGYTFGSGTRLTVV.